This paragraph reports one T cell receptor (beta chain). Its cognate antigen is unknown. The germline gene is not matched at one end of the junction; a read error may be the cause. This PCR relied on a set of 60 Vbeta primers and 13 Jbeta primers. Sequencing used immunoSEQ multiplex PCR; TCRdb keeps in-frame clones, though not all of them. The sample lists 150,000 to 200,000 clones; 82% were seen once. The sample belongs to a study of cytomegalovirus exposure and HLA in healthy donors. General observations from the study: As was reported, the HLA-A and HLA-B alleles of most subjects were accurately predicted from TCR beta sequences.

The CDR3 is made up of 14 amino acids. CDR1 and CDR2 (germline): PRHDT, FYEKMQ (reference sequence). V gene TRBV13 combines with J gene TRBJ1-1; 8 nucleotides agree with TRBD1. The TCR comes from a man between 50 and 59 years old in good health and CMV-seropositive. The sample consisted of PBMCs. The CDR3 region has the DNA TGTGCCGGCAGCCCGGGACAGGTGAACACTGAAGCTTTCTTT. It codes for CAGSPGQVNTEAFF.